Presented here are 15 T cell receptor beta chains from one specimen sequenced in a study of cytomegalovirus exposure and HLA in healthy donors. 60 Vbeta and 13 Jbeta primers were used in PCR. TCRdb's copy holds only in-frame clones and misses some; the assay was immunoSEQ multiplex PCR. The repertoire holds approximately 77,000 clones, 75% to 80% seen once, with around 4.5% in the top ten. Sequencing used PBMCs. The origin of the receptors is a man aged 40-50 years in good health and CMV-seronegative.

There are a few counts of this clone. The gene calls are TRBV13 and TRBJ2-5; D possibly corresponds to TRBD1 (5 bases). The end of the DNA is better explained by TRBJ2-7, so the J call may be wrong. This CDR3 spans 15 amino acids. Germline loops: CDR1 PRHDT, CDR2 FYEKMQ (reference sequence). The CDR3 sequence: CASSSLGPYTYEQYF. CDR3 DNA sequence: TGTGCCAGCAGCTCTCTGGGGCCGTATACCTACGAGCAGTACTTC.

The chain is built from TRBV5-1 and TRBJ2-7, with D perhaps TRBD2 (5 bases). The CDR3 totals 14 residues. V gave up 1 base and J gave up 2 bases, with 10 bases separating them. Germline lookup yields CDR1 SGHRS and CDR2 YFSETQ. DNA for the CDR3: TGCGCCAGCAGCTTGACCGCCGGGGCCTACGAGCAGTACTTC. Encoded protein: CASSLTAGAYEQYF.

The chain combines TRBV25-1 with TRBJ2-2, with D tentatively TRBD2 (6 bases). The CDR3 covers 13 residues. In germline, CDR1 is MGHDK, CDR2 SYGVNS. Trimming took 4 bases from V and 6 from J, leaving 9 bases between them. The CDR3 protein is CASSAGDAGELFF. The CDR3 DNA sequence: TGTGCCAGCAGTGCGGGGGATGCCGGGGAGCTGTTTTTT.

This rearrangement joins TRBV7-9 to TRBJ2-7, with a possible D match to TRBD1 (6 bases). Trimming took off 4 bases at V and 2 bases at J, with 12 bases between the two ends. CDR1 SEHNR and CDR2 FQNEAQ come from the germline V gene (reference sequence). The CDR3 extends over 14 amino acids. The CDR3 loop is CASSSTGPAYEQYF. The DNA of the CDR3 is TGTGCCAGCAGCTCTACAGGGCCTGCCTACGAGCAGTACTTC.

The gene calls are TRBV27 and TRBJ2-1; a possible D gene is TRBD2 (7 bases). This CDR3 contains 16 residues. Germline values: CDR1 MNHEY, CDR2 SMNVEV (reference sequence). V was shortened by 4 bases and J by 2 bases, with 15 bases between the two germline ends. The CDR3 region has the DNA TGTGCCAGCAGTTCTAGGGGGGGGTTTACCTACAATGAGCAGTTCTTC. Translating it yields CASSSRGGFTYNEQFF.

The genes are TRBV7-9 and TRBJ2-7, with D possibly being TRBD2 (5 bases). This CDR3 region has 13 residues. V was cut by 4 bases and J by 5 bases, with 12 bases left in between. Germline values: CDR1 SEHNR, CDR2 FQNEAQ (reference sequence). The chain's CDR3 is CASSSPLGDEQYF. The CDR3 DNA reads TGTGCCAGCAGCTCCCCCCTGGGAGACGAGCAGTACTTC.

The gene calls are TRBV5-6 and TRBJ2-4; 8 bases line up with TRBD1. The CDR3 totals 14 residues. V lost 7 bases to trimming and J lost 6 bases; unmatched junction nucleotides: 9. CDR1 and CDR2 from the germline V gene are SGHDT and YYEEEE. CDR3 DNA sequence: TGTGCCAGCCAGCAGGGGGCCGGGAGAAACATTCAGTACTTC. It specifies CASQQGAGRNIQYF.

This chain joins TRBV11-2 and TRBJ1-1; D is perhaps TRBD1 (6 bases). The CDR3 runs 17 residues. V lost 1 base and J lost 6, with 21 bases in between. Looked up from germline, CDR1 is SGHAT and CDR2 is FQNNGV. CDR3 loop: CASSLGVVGASGPEAFF. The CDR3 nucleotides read TGTGCCAGCAGCTTAGGGGTGGTGGGGGCCTCGGGCCCTGAAGCTTTCTTT.

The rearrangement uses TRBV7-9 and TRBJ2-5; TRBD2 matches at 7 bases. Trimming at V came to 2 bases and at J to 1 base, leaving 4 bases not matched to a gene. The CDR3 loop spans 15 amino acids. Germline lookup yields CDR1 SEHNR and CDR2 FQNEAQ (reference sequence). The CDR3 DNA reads TGTGCCAGCAGCTTATCGGGGACTACCCAAGAGACCCAGTACTTC. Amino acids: CASSLSGTTQETQYF. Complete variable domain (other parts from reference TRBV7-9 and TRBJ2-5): DTGVSQNPRHKITKRGQNVTFRCDPISEHNRLYWYRQTLGQGPEFLTYFQNEAQLEKSRLLSDRFSAERPKGSFSTLEIQRTEQGDSAMYLCASSLSGTTQETQYFGPGTRLLVL.

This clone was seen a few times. The CDR3: CASSSPDRSYNEQFF. DNA for the CDR3: TGTGCCAGCAGCTCGCCGGACAGAAGCTACAATGAGCAGTTCTTC. This chain joins TRBV7-9 and TRBJ2-1, with a possible D match to TRBD1 (6 bases). Trimming took 4 bases from V and 3 from J, leaving 13 bases between them. CDR1 and CDR2 (germline): SEHNR, FQNEAQ (reference sequence). The CDR3 extends over 15 amino acids.

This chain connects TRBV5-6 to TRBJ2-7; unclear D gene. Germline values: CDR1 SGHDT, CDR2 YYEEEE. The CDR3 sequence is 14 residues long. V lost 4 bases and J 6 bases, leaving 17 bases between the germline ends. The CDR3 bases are TGTGCCAGCAGCCGACCCGACCCCCGGAGCGAGCAGTACTTC. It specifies CASSRPDPRSEQYF.

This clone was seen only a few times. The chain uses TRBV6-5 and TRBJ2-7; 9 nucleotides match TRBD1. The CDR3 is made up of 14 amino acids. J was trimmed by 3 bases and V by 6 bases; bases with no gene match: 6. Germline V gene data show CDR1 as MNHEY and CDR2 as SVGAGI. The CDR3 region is CASSLGTGFYEQYF. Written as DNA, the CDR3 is TGTGCCAGCAGCCTCGGGACAGGGTTCTACGAGCAGTACTTC.

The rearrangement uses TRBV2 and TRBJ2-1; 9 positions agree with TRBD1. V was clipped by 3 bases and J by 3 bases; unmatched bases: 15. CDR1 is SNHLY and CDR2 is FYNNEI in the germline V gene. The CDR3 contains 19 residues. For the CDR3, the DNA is TGTGCCAGCAGTGACCCGGTACAGGGGGCATACTCCAGCTACAATGAGCAGTTCTTC. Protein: CASSDPVQGAYSSYNEQFF.

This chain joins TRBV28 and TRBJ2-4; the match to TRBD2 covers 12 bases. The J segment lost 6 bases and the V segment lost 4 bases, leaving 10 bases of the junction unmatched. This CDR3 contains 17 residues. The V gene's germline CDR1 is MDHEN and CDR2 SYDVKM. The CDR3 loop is CASSSTTSGSYVNIQYF. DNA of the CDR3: TGTGCCAGCAGTTCGACGACTAGCGGGAGTTACGTAAACATTCAGTACTTC.

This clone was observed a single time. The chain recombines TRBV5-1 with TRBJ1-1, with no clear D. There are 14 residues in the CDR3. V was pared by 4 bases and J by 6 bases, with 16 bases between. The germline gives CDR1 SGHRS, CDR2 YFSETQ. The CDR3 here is CASSRGSTIPEAFF. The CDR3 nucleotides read TGCGCCAGCAGCCGCGGGTCGACTATTCCTGAAGCTTTCTTT. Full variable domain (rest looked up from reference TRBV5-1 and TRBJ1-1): KAGVTQTPRYLIKTRGQQVTLSCSPISGHRSVSWYQQTPGQGLQFLFEYFSETQRNKGNFPGRFSGRQFSNSRSEMNVSTLELGDSALYLCASSRGSTIPEAFFGQGTRLTVV.